Each of the 15 T cell receptor beta chains below was sequenced from the same sample in a study of tumor and adjacent non-tumor tissue in lung cancer. Three rounds of nested PCR, following a modified ARM-PCR protocol, produced the TCRbeta library. TCRdb ran MiXCR on the multiplex PCR reads and lists one entry per CDR3 protein. The repertoire holds 100,000 to 150,000 distinct CDR3 sequences, with about 66% as singletons. No cell sorting was done before RNA was extracted from the tissue. The sequencing input was lung tumor tissue. All receptors derive from a man aged 30 to 39 with non-small cell lung cancer.

This clonotype was observed a single time. The V gene is TRBV4-1, the J gene TRBJ1-5; D gene unclear. The CDR3 has 15 residues. Germline V lookup: CDR1 MGHRA, CDR2 YSYEKL. CDR3 sequence (DNA): TGCACTAGCAGCCAAGAACCCAATGAAGGGCAGCCCCAGCATTTT. Translated: CTSSQEPNEGQPQHF.

Of note for this clonotype: A read error may explain this, as a much larger clone is one base away. J is TRBJ2-2 and V is TRBV12-3 or TRBV12-4; D is unresolved. The CDR3 contains 12 residues. CDR3 protein: CVSRPRTGELFF. The CDR3 region has the DNA TGTGTCAGCAGACCAAGGACCGGGGAGCTGTTTTTT.

About this clonotype: One end of the junction fails to match germline, which may point to a read error. This chain connects TRBV6-2 or TRBV6-3 to TRBJ2-1; 11 nucleotides align to TRBD2. CDR1 is MNHEY, CDR2 SVGEGT, per germline. The CDR3 is 13 residues long. In DNA, the CDR3 is TGTACCAGTAGTACTAGCGGGGGCCGTGAGCAGTTCTTC. It encodes CTSSTSGGREQFF.

This clonotype showed up many times. The V call is TRBV20-1, the J call TRBJ1-1, with 9 bases fitting TRBD1. The germline gives CDR1 DFQATT, CDR2 SNEGSKA (reference sequence). The CDR3 covers 13 residues. V lost 1 base, J lost 3 bases, and 0 bases stayed unmatched. DNA of the CDR3: TGCAGTGCTAGAGGGGACAGGGACACTGAAGCTTTCTTT. This codes for CSARGDRDTEAFF.

Turning to this clonotype: This could be a read error, since a much larger clone is one nucleotide away. This rearrangement joins TRBV6-2 or TRBV6-3 to TRBJ2-7; the D is unclear. The CDR3 totals 14 residues. From germline, CDR1 is MNHEY and CDR2 SVGEGT. V lost 2 bases and J 5 bases, leaving 13 bases between the germline ends. The CDR3 DNA reads as TGTGCCAGCAGTTACGGCGTCCAGGTTCACGAGCAGTACTTC. Its protein product is CASSYGVQVHEQYF.

There are many counts of this clonotype. The chain combines TRBV6-5 with TRBJ2-2, with 8 bases lining up with TRBD1. The CDR3 is 13 residues long. The germline V gene encodes CDR1 MNHEY and CDR2 SVGAGI. Unmatched junction bases numbered 3, after V lost 6 bases and J lost 6 bases. The CDR3 protein is CASRIQGAGELFF. Written as DNA, the CDR3 is TGTGCCAGCAGGATACAGGGGGCCGGGGAGCTGTTTTTT.

For this clonotype: The conserved final phenylalanine or tryptophan is absent from the CDR3, which likely points to a read error. The V and J genes are TRBV29-1 and TRBJ2-1, with 9 nucleotides matching TRBD2. CDR3 length: 16 residues. Unmatched junction bases numbered 15, after V lost 4 bases and J lost 8 bases. Germline loops: CDR1 SQVTM, CDR2 ANQGSEA. CDR3 sequence reads: CSVGLIAGAVNDEQFL. In DNA, the CDR3 is TGCAGCGTTGGACTAATAGCGGGGGCCGTTAACGATGAGCAGTTCCTC.

V is TRBV5-4 and J is TRBJ2-3; D not resolved. CDR1 and CDR2 from the germline V gene are SGHNT and YYREEE (reference sequence). Trimming removed 0 bases from V and 5 bases from J, with 13 bases in between. The CDR3 extends over 15 amino acids. The CDR3 DNA is TGTGCCAGCAGCTTGGGATCGGGTGGAGTAGATACGCAGTATTTT. It specifies CASSLGSGGVDTQYF.

This clonotype was counted at least ten times. V gene TRBV24-1 combines with J gene TRBJ2-1; TRBD2 matches 7 bases. V trimming: 3 bases; J trimming: 4 bases; junction bases outside the gene matches: 5. Looked up from germline, CDR1 is KGHDR and CDR2 is SFDVKD. The CDR3 runs to 15 residues. CDR3 sequence: CATSDERDGYNEQFF. CDR3 in DNA: TGTGCCACCAGTGATGAGCGGGATGGTTACAATGAGCAGTTCTTC.

This clonotype occurred once. V usage is TRBV29-1 and J usage is TRBJ1-2; tentative D call: TRBD1 (5 bases). CDR3 length: 13 amino acids. Germline loops: CDR1 SQVTM, CDR2 ANQGSEA. As DNA, the CDR3 is TGCAGTGTGTGGGGGACGGTGGTGAATGGCTACACCTTC. This gives the protein CSVWGTVVNGYTF.

Note on this clonotype: A much more abundant neighbour one base away suggests this may be a read error. The rearrangement links TRBV6-6 to TRBJ1-6; tentatively, D is TRBD1 (6 bases). Germline CDR1 and CDR2: MNHNY and SVGAGI (reference sequence). The CDR3 is 15 amino acids. CDR3 sequence reads: CTSSYGGGRDSPLHF. In DNA, the CDR3 is TGTACCAGCAGTTATGGAGGGGGTAGAGATTCACCCCTCCACTTT.

In this sample, this clonotype turned up many times. J is TRBJ2-1 and V is TRBV29-1, with no clear D. This CDR3 has 12 residues. Germline CDR1 and CDR2: SQVTM and ANQGSEA. The V gene lost 4 bases and the J gene lost 4 bases, with 8 bases spanning the gap. CDR3 sequence: CSVAPSYNEQFF. CDR3 DNA: TGCAGCGTTGCCCCCTCTTACAATGAGCAGTTCTTC.

This clonotype was detected ten times or more. V and J are TRBV12-3 or TRBV12-4 and TRBJ2-1; 9 bases map to TRBD2. CDR3 size: 14 residues. Unmatched junction bases numbered 6, after V lost 3 bases and J lost 9 bases. The CDR3, as DNA: TGTGCCAGCAGTTTCGTAGCGGGAGTTCGTGAGCAGTTCTTC. Translated: CASSFVAGVREQFF.

There are many counts of this clonotype. The chain combines TRBV6-5 with TRBJ2-2; D is uncertain. The CDR3 has 15 amino acids. CDR1 MNHEY and CDR2 SVGAGI come from the germline V gene. Trimming pared 7 bases from V and 1 base from J, leaving 13 bases between. CDR3 loop: CASTLGPLNTGELFF. For the CDR3, the DNA is TGTGCCAGCACACTCGGACCGCTGAACACCGGGGAGCTGTTTTTT.

Comments on this clonotype: A much bigger clone sits one base away, suggesting this may be a read error. This chain connects TRBV12-3 or TRBV12-4 to TRBJ2-1, with 7 bases fitting TRBD2. The CDR3 spans 12 residues. The CDR3 is CANSSAGTKQFF. In DNA form, the CDR3 reads TGTGCCAACAGTTCAGCCGGGACTAAGCAGTTCTTC.